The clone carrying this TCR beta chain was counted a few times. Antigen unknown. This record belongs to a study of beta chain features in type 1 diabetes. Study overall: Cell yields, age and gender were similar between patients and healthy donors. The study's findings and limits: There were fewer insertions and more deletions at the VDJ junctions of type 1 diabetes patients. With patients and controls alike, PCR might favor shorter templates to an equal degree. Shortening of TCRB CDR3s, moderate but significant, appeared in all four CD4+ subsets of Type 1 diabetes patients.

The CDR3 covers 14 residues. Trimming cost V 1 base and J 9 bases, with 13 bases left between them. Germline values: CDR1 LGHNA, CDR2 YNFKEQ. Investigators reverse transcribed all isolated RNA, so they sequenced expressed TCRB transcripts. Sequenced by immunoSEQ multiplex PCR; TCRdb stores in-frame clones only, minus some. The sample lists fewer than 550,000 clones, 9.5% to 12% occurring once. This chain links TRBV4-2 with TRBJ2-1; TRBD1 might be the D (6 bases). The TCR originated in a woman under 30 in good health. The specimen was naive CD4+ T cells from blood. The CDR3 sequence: CASSQGEYRAEQFF. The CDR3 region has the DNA TGTGCCAGCAGCCAAGGGGAATACAGGGCTGAGCAGTTCTTC.